Here is one TCR beta chain with its context. Antigen: not known. Assay used: immunoSEQ multiplex PCR; TCRdb lists only in-frame clones, some missing. There are some 200,000 clones in the sample; approximately 95% occur only once, and approximately 3.9% lies in the top ten. CDR1 is SEHNR, CDR2 FQNEAQ, per germline (reference sequence). V gave up 1 base and J gave up 8 bases, with 12 bases separating them. CDR3 length: 15 residues. The sample originates from a study of T cell responses to AZD1222 COVID-19 vaccine. Study findings and constraints: Unmutated variant regions are reportedly targeted by nearly half of spike-specific TCRs. Spike-spanning, vaccine-associated CD4 TCRs were dominant at 160-218 and 743-854. None of the repertoires were sampled until the peak T cell response had passed. At study baseline, merely a handful of AZD1222 recipients were seropositive.

The sequencing used peripheral blood, collected on day 0 of AZD1222 vaccination. The source is an adult in good health. This chain connects TRBV7-9 to TRBJ1-6, with D possibly TRBD1 on 5 matching bases. The CDR3 here is CASSLEAARDSPLHF. The CDR3 DNA sequence: TGTGCCAGCAGCTTAGAGGCGGCCAGGGATTCACCCCTCCACTTT. Based on the CDR3 plus reference TRBV7-9 and TRBJ1-6, the full variable domain is DTGVSQNPRHKITKRGQNVTFRCDPISEHNRLYWYRQTLGQGPEFLTYFQNEAQLEKSRLLSDRFSAERPKGSFSTLEIQRTEQGDSAMYLCASSLEAARDSPLHFGNGTRLTVT.